The 19 T cell receptor beta chains given below trace back to one sample, sequenced in a study of identical twins. A single record per CDR3 protein comes from TCRdb applying MiXCR to the 5' RACE reads. Of about 1.7 million distinct CDR3 sequences listed, around 29% were seen once; the top ten hold 0.25% to 0.3%. Source material: cord blood. The receptor source for this set is a newborn girl in good health.

Here the CDR3 DNA reads TGTGCCAGCAGTGACCGACAGGGCGAGCAGTACTTC. Protein: CASSDRQGEQYF. The gene calls are TRBV25-1 and TRBJ2-7; TRBD1 aligns across 7 bases. The V gene end was trimmed by 3 bases and the J gene end by 6 bases; junction bases not matched to a gene: 2. Germline CDR1 is MGHDK and CDR2 is SYGVNS. The CDR3 runs to 12 residues.

The chain employs TRBV10-3 and TRBJ1-1; TRBD1 matches at 8 bases. This CDR3 is built from 14 residues. CDR1 ENHRY and CDR2 SYGVKD come from the germline V gene. The J segment lost 2 bases and the V segment lost 5 bases, leaving 4 bases of the junction unmatched. CDR3 sequence: CAISFGQGNTEAFF. The CDR3 DNA is TGTGCCATCAGTTTTGGACAGGGAAACACTGAAGCTTTCTTT.

This clonotype was seen only a few times. This sequence joins TRBV20-1 and TRBJ2-3; no clear D gene. V dropped 7 bases and J dropped 0 bases, with 11 bases sitting between them. CDR1 is DFQATT and CDR2 is SNEGSKA in the germline V gene (reference sequence). The CDR3 is 13 residues long. The CDR3 coding sequence is TGCAGTGTATTTTCGGCTAGCACAGATACGCAGTATTTT. It specifies CSVFSASTDTQYF.

This clonotype was counted ten times or more. This chain links TRBV5-1 with TRBJ2-5, with unresolved D. There are 11 residues in the CDR3. Germline-derived CDR1 and CDR2 are SGHRS and YFSETQ. V shed 6 bases and J shed 0 bases, with 3 bases lying between them. The CDR3 bases are TGCGCCAGCACCGACCAAGAGACCCAGTACTTC. It yields the protein CASTDQETQYF.

The CDR3 sequence: CASSYSRLGQGLPLHF. In DNA form, the CDR3 reads TGTGCCAGCAGTTACTCGAGATTAGGACAGGGGCTCCCCCTCCACTTT. The chain links TRBV6-5 to TRBJ1-6; TRBD1 aligns across 9 bases. The ends lost 0 bases at V and 13 bases at J; junction bases unmatched: 10. This CDR3 has 16 residues. Germline assignment: CDR1 MNHEY and CDR2 SVGAGI.

This chain connects TRBV7-9 to TRBJ2-3; D is uncertain. This CDR3 spans 11 amino acids. The germline gives CDR1 SEHNR, CDR2 FQNEAQ (reference sequence). V was pared by 5 bases and J by 8 bases, with 8 bases between. The CDR3 sequence is CASSRVATQYF. For the CDR3, the DNA is TGTGCCAGCAGCCGCGTTGCTACGCAGTATTTT.

The J gene is TRBJ1-5, the V gene TRBV4-2; D remains ambiguous. The CDR3 spans 14 residues. Germline V CDR1 and CDR2: LGHNA, YNFKEQ. The V end was cut by 0 bases, the J end by 3 bases, with 6 bases between. The CDR3 DNA reads as TGTGCCAGCAGCCAAGAACAGAACAATCAGCCCCAGCATTTT. It codes for CASSQEQNNQPQHF.

This clonotype has only a few counts. The chain couples TRBV27 to TRBJ2-1; D is unresolved. The CDR3 runs 13 residues. Deletions cut 4 bases from V and 5 bases from J, with 9 bases between. Germline CDR1 MNHEY, CDR2 SMNVEV (reference sequence). CDR3 nucleotide sequence: TGTGCCAGCAGTTACTCCCTAAACAATGAGCAGTTCTTC. Translating gives CASSYSLNNEQFF.

The chain joins TRBV10-3 to TRBJ2-5, with 8 bases that match TRBD1. V gave up 3 bases and J gave up 2 bases; unmatched junction bases: 11. Looked up from germline, CDR1 is ENHRY and CDR2 is SYGVKD. The CDR3 totals 17 residues. Here the CDR3 DNA reads TGTGCCATCAGTGACCCGTTGGACAGGGAATTGCAAGAGACCCAGTACTTC. It encodes CAISDPLDRELQETQYF.

There are a few counts of this clonotype. This rearrangement joins TRBV7-7 to TRBJ2-5; D not resolved. Per the germline V gene, CDR1 is SSHAT and CDR2 is FNYEAQ (reference sequence). Trimming removed 1 base from V and 0 bases from J, with 9 bases in between. There are 15 residues in the CDR3. CDR3 coding DNA: TGTGCCAGCAGCTTAGGGCTAGGGCACCAAGAGACCCAGTACTTC. Amino acids: CASSLGLGHQETQYF.

The CDR3 is CASSPPLAGASTDTQYF. CDR3 nucleotides: TGTGCCAGCAGCCCCCCCCTAGCGGGGGCTAGCACAGATACGCAGTATTTT. V is TRBV7-9 and J is TRBJ2-3; 10 bases agree with TRBD2. Trimming removed 5 bases from V and 0 bases from J; junction bases left unmatched: 8. The CDR3 is 17 amino acids. The germline V gene encodes CDR1 SEHNR and CDR2 FQNEAQ (reference sequence).

In this sample, this clonotype turned up a few times. The rearrangement uses TRBV28 and TRBJ2-5; 11 bases are shared with TRBD2. Trimming at V came to 6 bases and at J to 6 bases, leaving 24 bases not matched to a gene. The CDR3 runs 20 residues. The germline CDR1 and CDR2 sequences are MDHEN and SYDVKM. CDR3 sequence: CASSLLEGWNLAGGRQTQYF. The CDR3 DNA follows: TGTGCCAGCAGCCTCCTTGAGGGATGGAATCTAGCGGGAGGTAGACAGACCCAGTACTTC.

The chain uses TRBV10-3 and TRBJ1-2, with D unresolved. This CDR3 is built from 16 residues. V was cut by 0 bases and J by 1 base, with 12 bases left in between. Germline CDR1 ENHRY, CDR2 SYGVKD. The CDR3: CAISESAGRSNYGYTF. CDR3 sequence (DNA): TGTGCCATCAGTGAGTCGGCAGGCCGGAGTAACTATGGCTACACCTTC.

This clonotype was counted a few times. The chain recombines TRBV6-5 with TRBJ2-1, with TRBD1 as a possible D gene (6 bases). This CDR3 contains 14 residues. CDR1 is MNHEY, CDR2 SVGAGI, per germline. Trimming pared 7 bases from V and 9 bases from J, leaving 19 bases between. CDR3: CASTSRGGWSEQFF. Written as DNA, the CDR3 is TGTGCCAGCACTAGCAGGGGTGGGTGGAGTGAGCAGTTCTTC.

Details on this clonotype: A much larger clonotype is one base distant, so this may be a read error. V is TRBV20-1 and J is TRBJ1-2; tentatively, D is TRBD1 (5 bases). CDR1 and CDR2 from the germline V gene are DFQATT and SNEGSKA (reference sequence). The CDR3 is 11 amino acids. The CDR3 reads CSARGDYCYTF. The CDR3 nucleotides read TGCAGTGCTAGAGGGGACTATTGCTACACCTTC.

This clonotype showed up just once. The V and J genes are TRBV19 and TRBJ2-1; 8 positions match TRBD2. This CDR3 is 15 amino acids long. In germline, CDR1 is LNHDA, CDR2 SQIVND (reference sequence). Trimming cost V 4 bases and J 5 bases; bases outside gene matches: 7. In DNA form, the CDR3 reads TGTGCCAGTAGTAAGGGGACTAGAGGGAACAATGAGCAGTTCTTC. It specifies CASSKGTRGNNEQFF.

The chain links TRBV7-2 to TRBJ1-2; no reliable D call. The germline V gene has CDR1 SGHTA and CDR2 FQGNSA. This CDR3 contains 13 residues. V gave up 5 bases and J gave up 4 bases, with 11 bases separating them. CDR3 sequence reads: CASSPGWAYGYTF. The CDR3 bases are TGTGCCAGCAGCCCCGGCTGGGCCTATGGCTACACCTTC.

A few counts support this clonotype. The V gene is TRBV7-2, the J gene TRBJ2-1; 14 bases align to TRBD2. The junction had 17 bases not matched to a gene; V was cut back by 8 bases and J by 2 bases. The CDR3 consists of 20 residues. CDR1 is SGHTA, CDR2 FQGNSA, per germline. This chain's CDR3 is CASQAYALTSGRAAYNEQFF. DNA of the CDR3: TGTGCCAGCCAGGCGTATGCCTTGACTAGCGGGAGGGCGGCCTACAATGAGCAGTTCTTC. The full variable domain, with the rest looked up from reference TRBV7-2 and TRBJ2-1, is GAGVSQSPSNKVTEKGKDVELRCDPISGHTALYWYRQSLGQGLEFLIYFQGNSAPDKSGLPSDRFSAERTGGSVSTLTIQRTQQEDSAVYLCASQAYALTSGRAAYNEQFFGPGTRLTVL.

This clonotype was detected only once. The CDR3 sequence: CSATGLAGDEQYF. The CDR3 coding sequence is TGCAGTGCTACGGGACTAGCGGGAGATGAGCAGTACTTC. V usage is TRBV20-1 and J usage is TRBJ2-7; 14 nucleotides agree with TRBD2. Germline V gives CDR1 DFQATT, CDR2 SNEGSKA (reference sequence). The ends lost 4 bases at V and 7 bases at J; junction bases unmatched: 3. This CDR3 spans 13 amino acids.